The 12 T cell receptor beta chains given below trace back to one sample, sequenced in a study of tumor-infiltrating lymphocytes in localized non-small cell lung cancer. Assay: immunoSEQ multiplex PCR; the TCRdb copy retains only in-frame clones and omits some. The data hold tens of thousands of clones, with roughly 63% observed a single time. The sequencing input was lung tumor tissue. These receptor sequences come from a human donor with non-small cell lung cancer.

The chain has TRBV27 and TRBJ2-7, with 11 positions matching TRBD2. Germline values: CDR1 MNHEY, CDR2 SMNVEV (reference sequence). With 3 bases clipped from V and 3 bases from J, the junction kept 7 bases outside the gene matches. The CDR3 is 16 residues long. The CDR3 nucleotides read TGTGCCAGCAGTTTTAGACTAGCGGGATCCGTCTACGAGCAGTACTTC. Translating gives CASSFRLAGSVYEQYF.

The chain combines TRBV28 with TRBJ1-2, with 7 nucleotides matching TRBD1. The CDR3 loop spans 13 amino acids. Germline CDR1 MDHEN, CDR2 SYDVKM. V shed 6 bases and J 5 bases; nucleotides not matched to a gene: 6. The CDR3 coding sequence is TGTGCCAGCAGGACAGGACAGGAGTATGGCTACACCTTC. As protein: CASRTGQEYGYTF.

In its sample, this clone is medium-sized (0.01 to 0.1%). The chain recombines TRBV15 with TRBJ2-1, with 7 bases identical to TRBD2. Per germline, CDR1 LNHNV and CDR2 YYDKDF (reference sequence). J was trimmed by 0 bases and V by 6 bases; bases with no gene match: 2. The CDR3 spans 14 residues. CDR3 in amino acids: CATRGGSSYNEQFF. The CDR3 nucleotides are TGTGCCACCAGGGGCGGGAGCTCCTACAATGAGCAGTTCTTC.

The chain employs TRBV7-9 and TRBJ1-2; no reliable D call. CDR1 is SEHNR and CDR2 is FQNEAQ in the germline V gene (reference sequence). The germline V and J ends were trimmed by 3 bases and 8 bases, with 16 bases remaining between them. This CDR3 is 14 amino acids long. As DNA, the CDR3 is TGTGCCAGCAGCTTGTTTCCGCCGGCGGGAGGCTACACCTTC. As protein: CASSLFPPAGGYTF.

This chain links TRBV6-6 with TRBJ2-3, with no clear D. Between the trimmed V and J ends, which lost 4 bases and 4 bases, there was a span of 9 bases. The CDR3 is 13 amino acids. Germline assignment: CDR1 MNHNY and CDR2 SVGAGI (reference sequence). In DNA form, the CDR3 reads TGTGCCAGCAGTTCCATTGGGGCAGATACGCAGTATTTT. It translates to CASSSIGADTQYF.

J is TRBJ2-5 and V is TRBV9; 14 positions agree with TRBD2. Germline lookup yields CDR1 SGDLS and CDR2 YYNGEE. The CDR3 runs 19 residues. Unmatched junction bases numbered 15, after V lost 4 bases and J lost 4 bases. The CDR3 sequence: CASSPATGLAGVRVETQYF. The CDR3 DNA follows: TGTGCCAGCAGCCCCGCGACGGGACTAGCGGGAGTCAGGGTAGAGACCCAGTACTTC.

CDR3 amino acids: CSPRDGYGYTF. The DNA for the CDR3 is TGCAGTCCCAGAGACGGATATGGCTACACCTTC. The chain joins TRBV20-1 to TRBJ1-2; D remains ambiguous. Germline V gene data show CDR1 as DFQATT and CDR2 as SNEGSKA (reference sequence). The CDR3 runs to 11 residues. V was shortened by 8 bases and J by 5 bases, with 12 bases between the two germline ends.

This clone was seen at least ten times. CDR3: CASSSEGTTGGSSYNEQFF. The DNA of the CDR3 is TGTGCCAGCAGCTCAGAAGGGACGACAGGGGGCAGCTCCTACAATGAGCAGTTCTTC. V gene TRBV11-3 combines with J gene TRBJ2-1; 10 nucleotides line up with TRBD1. The CDR3 loop spans 19 amino acids. Per the germline V gene, CDR1 is SGHNT and CDR2 is YENEEA. V lost 4 bases to trimming and J lost 0 bases; unmatched junction nucleotides: 12.

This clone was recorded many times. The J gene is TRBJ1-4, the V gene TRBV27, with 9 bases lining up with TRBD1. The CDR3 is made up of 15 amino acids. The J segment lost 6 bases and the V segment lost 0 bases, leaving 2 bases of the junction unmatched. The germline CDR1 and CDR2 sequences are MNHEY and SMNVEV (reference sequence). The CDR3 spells CASSLSGQGYEKLFF. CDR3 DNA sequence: TGTGCCAGCAGTTTATCTGGACAGGGGTATGAAAAACTGTTTTTT.

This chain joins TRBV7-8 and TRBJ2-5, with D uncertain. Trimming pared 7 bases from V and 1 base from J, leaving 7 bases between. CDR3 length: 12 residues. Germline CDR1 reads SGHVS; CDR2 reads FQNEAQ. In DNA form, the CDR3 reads TGTGCCAGCATGCCAGGCCAAGAGACCCAGTACTTC. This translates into CASMPGQETQYF. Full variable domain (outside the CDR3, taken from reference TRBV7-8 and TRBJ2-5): GAGVSQSPRYKVAKRGQDVALRCDPISGHVSLFWYQQALGQGPEFLTYFQNEAQLDKSGLPSDRFFAERPEGSVSTLKIQRTQQEDSAVYLCASMPGQETQYFGPGTRLLVL.

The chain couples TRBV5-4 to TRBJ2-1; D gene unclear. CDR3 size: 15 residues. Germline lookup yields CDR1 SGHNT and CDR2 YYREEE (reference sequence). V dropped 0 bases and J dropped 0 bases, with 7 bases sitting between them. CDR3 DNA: TGTGCCAGCAGCTTGGGTACAAGCTCCTACAATGAGCAGTTCTTC. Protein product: CASSLGTSSYNEQFF.

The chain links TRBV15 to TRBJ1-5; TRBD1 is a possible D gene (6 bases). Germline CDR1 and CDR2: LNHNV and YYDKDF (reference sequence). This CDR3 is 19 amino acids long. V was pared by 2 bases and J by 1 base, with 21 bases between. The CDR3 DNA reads TGTGCCACCAGCAGAAACCAACGACAGGCCTCTGGGAGCAATCAGCCCCAGCATTTT. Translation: CATSRNQRQASGSNQPQHF.